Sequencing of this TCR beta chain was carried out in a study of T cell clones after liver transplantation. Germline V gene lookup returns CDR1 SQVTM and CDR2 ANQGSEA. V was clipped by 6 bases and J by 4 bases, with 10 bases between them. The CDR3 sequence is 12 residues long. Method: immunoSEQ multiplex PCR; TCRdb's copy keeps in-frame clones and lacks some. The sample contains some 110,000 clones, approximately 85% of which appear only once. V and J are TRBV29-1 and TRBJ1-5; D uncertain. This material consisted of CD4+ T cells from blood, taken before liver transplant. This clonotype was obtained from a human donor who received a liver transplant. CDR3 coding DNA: TGCAGCGTGAAGGATAGGAATCAGCCCCAGCATTTT. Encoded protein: CSVKDRNQPQHF.